This T cell receptor beta chain emerged from a study of spatial heterogeneity in lung cancer. Each CDR3 protein gets one entry after TCRdb re-called the 5' RACE reads with MiXCR. In the table there are 20,000 to 30,000 distinct CDR3 sequences, 9% to 10% of which are singletons. This clonotype was detected a few times. Time point denoted: blood at routine non-recurrence follow-up after resection. This CDR3 has 15 amino acids. Looked up from germline, CDR1 is MDHEN and CDR2 is SYDVKM. After removal of 5 bases from V and 4 bases from J, the junction contained 8 bases not matched to a gene. The chain employs TRBV28 and TRBJ1-5, with 7 nucleotides matching TRBD1. This receptor was identified in a male donor with early-stage non-small cell lung cancer. The material was PBMCs, obtained at follow-up. CDR3 sequence: CASSQGRGWNQPQHF. The CDR3 DNA follows: TGTGCCAGCAGTCAGGGCAGGGGGTGGAATCAGCCCCAGCATTTT.